This T cell receptor beta chain appears in the sequencing data of a study of blood T cell repertoires in COVID-19 (dated by TCRdb to 2019 to 2021). With respect to the entire study: The collaborator samples originated in the United States, Italy and Spain and spanned the acute and convalescent phases of COVID-19. The prospective study material was composed of cDNA or gDNA derived from T cells, B-cell-depleted T cells, or PBMCs. The dataset comprised deeply sampled blood TCRbeta repertoires from subjects exposed to, actively infected with, or recovered from COVID-19. A freely available public database, intended as a resource for researchers studying the immune response to SARS-CoV-2, is where the repertoires were released. The samples were drawn from two sources: the first 160 participants of the ongoing ImmuneRACE study, and fewer than 1,500 subjects contributed by 6 global collaborators. The sample metadata nearly always contained a de-identified subject ID, COVID-19 status, age in years and sex. Where available, HLA class I and class II types were obtained from metadata supplied by the sample provider rather than from assay-based typing. Overall results and qualifications from the work: The amount of clinical and demographic metadata varied by source and participant and was provided uncurated.

TCRbeta CDR3 regions were amplified from genomic DNA using the immunoSEQ Assay, a bias-controlled multiplex PCR. The paper's data handling went like this. The number of nucleated cells in each sample was estimated from the amplification of reference gene primers within the assay. Sequence reads were collapsed and filtered to measure the absolute abundance of every unique TCRbeta CDR3 rearrangement. For each sample, productive Simpson clonality was calculated by taking the square root of Simpson's diversity index across productive rearrangements. Here the immuneACCESS table is served through TCRdb, limited to in-frame sequences with V and J called. Missing clones are a known gap in these copies; in checked studies unresolved V genes cover under half, and the rest lacks a known reason. From that table come the V and J calls and clone size; the DNA was used to work out D and trimming. The sample records 120,000 to 150,000 clones, about 85% of which are singletons. About 2.5% of the sample comes from the top ten.

Regarding this clone: Which antigen it targets is not known. No base-level quality is on record; no much larger clone is a single base apart.

Via the germline V gene (reference sequence), CDR1 is SGHKS and CDR2 YYEKEE. Taken from cysteine to phenylalanine, the CDR3 has 17 residues. This entry keeps only the CDR3 DNA: 51 bases, framed from base 1. Compared with germline, V lacks 2 bases and J lacks 6 bases; bases without a gene match: 13. Collaborating institutions collected whole blood in K2EDTA tubes following their own protocols. For TCRbeta analysis, collaborators shipped samples in one of three forms: frozen whole blood, isolated PBMCs, or DNA extracted from either of those sample types. The receptor was derived from a human donor with acute or convalescent COVID-19. The donor label of this sample is uncertain. The sample consisted of peripheral blood. Recombination connected TRBV5-5 to TRBJ1-4, with TRBD1 matching 7 junction bases. The CDR3 region reads CASSLSGQSQFDEKLFF. In nucleotides, the sequence is TGTGCCAGCAGCTTATCGGGACAGAGCCAATTTGATGAAAAACTGTTTTTT.